This TCR beta chain was identified during a study of T cells in Graves' hyperthyroidism and ophthalmopathy (dated by TCRdb to 2018 to 2020). Regarding the study in general: Peripheral blood was collected at initial diagnosis, before any treatment. Prospective prediction of ophthalmopathy was tested in an independent validation cohort consisting of some 19 hyperthyroidism patients and some 15 patients who later progressed to ophthalmopathy. Following sampling, methimazole starting at 30 mg daily was given to hyperthyroidism patients, and high-dose intravenous methylprednisolone was given to ophthalmopathy patients. In several Graves' hyperthyroidism patients, the study also compared T-cell repertoires from thyroid tissue with T-cell repertoires from blood. The roughly 94 discovery patients were randomly divided into training and test sets at a 7:3 ratio. To identify TCR V-J signatures that set the groups apart, the researchers used a discovery cohort of 90 to 100 patients, made up of about 44 with Graves' ophthalmopathy and 57 with stable Graves' hyperthyroidism. According to the paper, TCR Vbeta CDR3 sequencing was carried out on 135 peripheral blood samples, which came from approximately 43 ophthalmopathy, 75 or so hyperthyroidism and about 17 progressor patients.

A patient counted as having stable Graves' hyperthyroidism if no progression to ophthalmopathy occurred over 18 months of follow-up. Hyperthyroidism patients were aged 18 to 65 years and newly diagnosed, with disease duration of less than 2 months. Patients with uncontrolled infections, other autoimmune diseases, pregnancy or lactation were excluded. Diagnoses were based on clinical symptoms, serum thyroxine and TRAb, thyroid ultrasound and orbital computed tomography. PBMCs were isolated from approximately 10 ml of fresh peripheral blood by Ficoll-Paque density gradient centrifugation. Total RNA was extracted using Trizol reagent, and RNA quality was assessed on an Agilent 2100 Bioanalyzer. Overall study results and their limits: Most expanded thyroid clonotypes (frequency above 0.001) were also detected in blood, a finding suggesting that blood repertoires may reflect thyroid immune responses. In cross-validation, a model built on a 13 V-J signature told ophthalmopathy apart from stable hyperthyroidism with approximately 90% sensitivity and about 81% specificity, and in testing the same model reached 80%/75%. No statistical method was used to set the sample size in advance, and investigators knew the group allocation. In validation, the model predicted progression to ophthalmopathy with approximately 70% sensitivity and roughly 75% specificity, a median of about 6 months before onset.

CDR1 MDHEN and CDR2 SYDVKM were looked up in the germline V gene. The CDR3 has 16 amino acids, counting the end cysteine and phenylalanine. Only the CDR3 DNA is retained, 48 bases long and in frame from the first base. The TCR beta CDR3 regions were amplified from RNA transcripts. The first round of RT-PCR for the TCR CDR3 was performed with the HTBI primer set and the Qiagen OneStep RT-PCR kit. Libraries were constructed in a second round of multiplex PCR, after which size selection and purification were performed. Libraries were sequenced paired-end with 100 bp reads on an Illumina HiSeq2000. Under the source paper's analysis protocol: Raw data were processed with SOAPnuke, discarding reads with adapters, uncalled bases, mean Phred below 15, or no exact constant-primer or identifier match. COPE v1.2.5 was used to merge the high-quality paired reads, and each unique nucleotide sequence was defined as a clonotype. Clonotypes were aligned to IMGT TRBV, TRBD and TRBJ reference segments using MiTCR v1.1. The analysis was restricted to V-J combinations with a frequency above 0.0001, which together covered 98% to 99.2% of the repertoires. A TCS score was defined as the ratio between F50 (clonal expansion) and ExV (chaos), using BLOSUM62-based TCRdist between CDR3 peptides within each V-J. Welch's t-statistics and random forest reduced some 510 V-J features to roughly 13, which were used in a naive Bayes classifier (R e1071). TCRdb's own reprocessing of the public reads used fastp at Q25 and MiXCR and kept productive beta chains. Entries that share a CDR3 protein sequence are merged under the most common genes and DNA. The V and J calls, along with clone size, are taken from TCRdb and not from the paper's own processing. Here the sample has over 650,000 distinct CDR3 sequences; roughly 17% occur a single time. Under 10% of the sample belongs to the ten largest clones.

Turning to this clonotype: There is no known antigen for this receptor. This may come from a read error, since a much larger clone is one base off.

Sequenced sample: blood. The TCR sequence derives from a young man with Graves' hyperthyroidism. The receptor chain draws on TRBV28 and TRBJ2-1; TRBD2 matches 9 bases in the middle. This receptor has the CDR3 CASSLLGPSGINEQLF. The nucleotide sequence reads as follows: TGTGCCAGCAGTTTATTAGGTCCTAGCGGGATTAATGAGCAGCTCTTC.